These 32 T cell receptor beta chains share one sample of origin, sequenced in a study of PD-L1 blockade in urothelial cancer (dated by TCRdb to about 2017). The time point label here, explained by the study, means: pretreatment peripheral blood. The method was the immunoSEQ multiplex PCR assay. Drawn from immuneACCESS, this table holds only the in-frame rearrangements with V and J called that TCRdb kept. Clones are partly lost; checked studies trace under half to an unresolved V gene and leave the rest unexplained. The table for this sample lists fewer than 65,000 clones; roughly 85% of them were counted only once. The ten largest account for roughly 15% of the sample. The sample in question was PBMCs, obtained around atezolizumab (anti-PD-L1) treatment. These receptors were obtained from an older woman with urothelial cancer.

This clone was found once. V gene TRBV18 combines with J gene TRBJ2-2, with 7 bases fitting TRBD2. After removal of 3 bases from V and 3 bases from J, the junction contained 13 bases not matched to a gene. The CDR3 has 18 amino acids. Germline CDR1 reads KGHSH; CDR2 reads LQKENI. The CDR3 DNA is TGTGCCAGCTCACCCTCCTCAGGACTAGGGTGGGACACCGGGGAGCTGTTTTTT. It encodes CASSPSSGLGWDTGELFF.

The chain employs TRBV19 and TRBJ2-1; 7 bases agree with TRBD1. With 5 bases clipped from V and 7 bases from J, the junction kept 5 bases outside the gene matches. CDR3 size: 13 residues. CDR1 and CDR2 (germline): LNHDA, SQIVND (reference sequence). The CDR3 is CASSHRDRNEQFF. For the CDR3, the DNA is TGTGCCAGTAGTCACCGGGACAGAAATGAGCAGTTCTTC.

The sample holds many counts of this clone. The chain combines TRBV19 with TRBJ2-7; D unresolved. V lost 4 bases and J 0 bases, leaving 13 bases between the germline ends. The germline V gene has CDR1 LNHDA and CDR2 SQIVND (reference sequence). There are 15 residues in the CDR3. The CDR3 nucleotides are TGTGCCAGTAGTAGGTTCCAACAAAGCTCCTACGAGCAGTACTTC. It encodes CASSRFQQSSYEQYF.

The chain recombines TRBV5-1 with TRBJ2-3; TRBD2 agrees at 7 bases. J gave up 1 base and V 0 bases, and 2 bases lay outside the gene matches. The CDR3 length is 15 residues. CDR1 is SGHRS, CDR2 YFSETQ, per germline. The CDR3 DNA reads TGCGCCAGCAGCTTGGGGGCGGGGGGCACAGATACGCAGTATTTT. This gives the protein CASSLGAGGTDTQYF.

This clone was seen a handful of times. This chain connects TRBV5-6 to TRBJ2-2; 9 bases are a match to TRBD1. Germline V lookup: CDR1 SGHDT, CDR2 YYEEEE. This CDR3 comprises 16 residues. V was pared by 2 bases and J by 1 base, with 3 bases of the junction left unmatched. The CDR3 protein is CASSLSGQGNTGELFF. CDR3 coding DNA: TGTGCCAGCAGCTTATCGGGACAGGGGAACACCGGGGAGCTGTTTTTT.

The genes are TRBV5-6 and TRBJ2-3; 9 positions match TRBD1. Germline V lookup: CDR1 SGHDT, CDR2 YYEEEE. The CDR3 is 14 residues long. Losses at the gene ends were 2 bases for V and 5 bases for J; bases not matched to a gene: 3. The CDR3 coding sequence is TGTGCCAGCAGCTTTACGGGACAGGGAGATACGCAGTATTTT. It is translated as CASSFTGQGDTQYF.

The J gene is TRBJ1-1, the V gene TRBV27, with 9 bases that match TRBD1. Looked up from germline, CDR1 is MNHEY and CDR2 is SMNVEV (reference sequence). Trimming took 8 bases from V and 1 from J; bases not matched to a gene: 5. This CDR3 contains 14 residues. The CDR3 sequence: CASGLGQGNTEAFF. The CDR3 nucleotides read TGTGCCAGCGGCTTGGGACAGGGGAACACTGAAGCTTTCTTT.

The V gene is TRBV6-1, the J gene TRBJ1-5; weak D call: TRBD1 (6 bases). The V gene lost 2 bases and the J gene lost 7 bases, with 15 bases spanning the gap. The CDR3 length is 15 residues. Germline V gives CDR1 MNHNS, CDR2 SASEGT. The CDR3 bases are TGTGCCAGCAGTGAATTCGGGGGGCGAAGCCAGCCCCAGCATTTT. Protein sequence: CASSEFGGRSQPQHF.

The chain has TRBV15 and TRBJ1-6; D not resolved. The V gene's germline CDR1 is LNHNV and CDR2 YYDKDF (reference sequence). Trimming stripped 5 bases from V and 7 bases from J, with 15 bases between. This CDR3 is 15 amino acids long. The DNA for the CDR3 is TGTGCCACCAGCGAATCAGGCGGACTAAATTCACCCCTCCACTTT. Its translation: CATSESGGLNSPLHF.

This clone has a single count. V usage is TRBV11-3 and J usage is TRBJ2-1; TRBD2 agrees at 8 bases. Germline V lookup: CDR1 SGHNT, CDR2 YENEEA. The V gene end was trimmed by 5 bases and the J gene end by 0 bases; junction bases not matched to a gene: 6. The CDR3 length is 16 residues. CDR3 in amino acids: CASSDLGGASYNEQFF. The DNA for the CDR3 is TGTGCCAGCAGCGACCTCGGGGGGGCCTCCTACAATGAGCAGTTCTTC.

This clone was found a few times. The J gene is TRBJ1-5, the V gene TRBV5-1; TRBD1 might be the D (5 bases). The CDR3 spans 14 residues. The V gene's germline CDR1 is SGHRS and CDR2 YFSETQ. With 0 bases removed from V and 2 bases from J, the gap between germline ends came to 6 bases. The CDR3 loop is CASSLEGRNQPQHF. CDR3 bases: TGCGCCAGCAGCTTGGAGGGGCGCAATCAGCCCCAGCATTTT. Variable domain in full (rest from reference TRBV5-1 and TRBJ1-5): KAGVTQTPRYLIKTRGQQVTLSCSPISGHRSVSWYQQTPGQGLQFLFEYFSETQRNKGNFPGRFSGRQFSNSRSEMNVSTLELGDSALYLCASSLEGRNQPQHFGDGTRLSIL.

The V and J genes are TRBV11-3 and TRBJ2-3; the match to TRBD1 covers 9 bases. The V and J ends lost 4 bases and 5 bases, in that order; junction bases with no gene match: 10. The CDR3 extends over 16 amino acids. Looked up from germline, CDR1 is SGHNT and CDR2 is YENEEA. This chain's CDR3 is CASSSNRGRMVDTQYF. DNA for the CDR3: TGTGCCAGCAGCTCTAACAGGGGGCGGATGGTAGATACGCAGTATTTT.

The V gene is TRBV10-3, the J gene TRBJ2-7, with D maybe TRBD1 (6 bases). Germline values: CDR1 ENHRY, CDR2 SYGVKD. Trimming shortened V by 2 bases and J by 3 bases, and 8 bases separated the two germline ends. This CDR3 comprises 13 residues. The CDR3: CAISETGYYEQYF. The CDR3 DNA reads as TGTGCCATCAGTGAGACAGGGTACTACGAGCAGTACTTC.

The chain couples TRBV7-9 to TRBJ1-5, with a possible D match to TRBD1 (5 bases). The CDR3 length is 14 residues. Germline V gene data show CDR1 as SEHNR and CDR2 as FQNEAQ (reference sequence). V lost 2 bases and J 5 bases, leaving 10 bases between the germline ends. The DNA for the CDR3 is TGTGCCAGCAGCTTATCTAGGGGTGATCAGCCCCAGCATTTT. This gives the protein CASSLSRGDQPQHF.

V and J are TRBV18 and TRBJ1-5, with D unclear. Looked up from germline, CDR1 is KGHSH and CDR2 is LQKENI. Trimming cost V 3 bases and J 0 bases, with 6 bases left between them. This CDR3 has 14 amino acids. CDR3 region: CASSPTDSNQPQHF. CDR3 sequence (DNA): TGTGCCAGCTCACCTACAGATAGCAATCAGCCCCAGCATTTT.

The V gene is TRBV28, the J gene TRBJ1-1; no clear D gene. The CDR3 length is 13 residues. Trimming removed 6 bases from V and 3 bases from J, with 11 bases in between. CDR1 is MDHEN and CDR2 is SYDVKM in the germline V gene. The CDR3 DNA is TGTGCCAGCAGGAGCGGGTCCTACACTGAAGCTTTCTTT. Translated: CASRSGSYTEAFF.

The V and J genes are TRBV5-6 and TRBJ2-2; D perhaps matches TRBD2 (5 bases). This CDR3 region has 17 residues. CDR1 is SGHDT, CDR2 YYEEEE, per germline. Between the trimmed V and J ends, which lost 3 bases and 0 bases, there was a span of 15 bases. The CDR3 bases are TGTGCCAGCAGCTCCATCTTGCGGGCCACGAACACCGGGGAGCTGTTTTTT. Translation: CASSSILRATNTGELFF.

This clone was observed a single time. The V call is TRBV9, the J call TRBJ2-3; TRBD1 might be the D (5 bases). Trimming left V 4 bases short and J 2 bases short, with 14 bases between. The CDR3 has 15 amino acids. CDR1 is SGDLS, CDR2 YYNGEE, per germline. The CDR3 sequence is CASSPQSRATDTQYF. DNA for the CDR3: TGTGCCAGCAGCCCCCAAAGCAGGGCCACAGATACGCAGTATTTT.

Only one count was recorded for this clone. The J gene is TRBJ2-3, the V gene TRBV19, with D maybe TRBD1 (5 bases). Germline loops: CDR1 LNHDA, CDR2 SQIVND (reference sequence). V lost 5 bases and J 6 bases, leaving 9 bases between the germline ends. CDR3 length: 12 amino acids. CDR3 sequence (DNA): TGTGCCAGTAGTGGGCCAGGGGATACGCAGTATTTT. The encoded protein is CASSGPGDTQYF. The variable domain in full, completed from reference TRBV19 and TRBJ2-3, reads DGGITQSPKYLFRKEGQNVTLSCEQNLNHDAMYWYRQDPGQGLRLIYYSQIVNDFQKGDIAEGYSVSREKKESFPLTVTSAQKNPTAFYLCASSGPGDTQYFGPGTRLTVL.

The chain links TRBV4-3 to TRBJ2-5; 16 positions match TRBD2. Trimming took 4 bases from V and 5 from J; bases not matched to a gene: 4. The germline gives CDR1 LGHNA, CDR2 YSLEER. The CDR3 is made up of 16 amino acids. The CDR3 is CASSPGTSGGVETQYF. The CDR3 DNA reads as TGCGCCAGCAGCCCGGGGACTAGCGGGGGGGTGGAGACCCAGTACTTC.

The J gene is TRBJ2-7, the V gene TRBV27, with TRBD2 matching over 8 bases. Trimming at V came to 5 bases and at J to 3 bases, leaving 6 bases not matched to a gene. The CDR3 contains 14 residues. Germline V gives CDR1 MNHEY, CDR2 SMNVEV (reference sequence). CDR3 region: CASSPLSGSYEQYF. In DNA form, the CDR3 reads TGTGCCAGCAGTCCCCTGAGCGGGAGCTACGAGCAGTACTTC.

V and J are TRBV13 and TRBJ2-7; TRBD1 agrees at 8 bases. CDR1 is PRHDT and CDR2 is FYEKMQ in the germline V gene (reference sequence). Unmatched junction bases numbered 3, after V lost 5 bases and J lost 3 bases. The CDR3 has 13 residues. CDR3 bases: TGTGCCAGCAGCATCGGACAGGGCTACGAGCAGTACTTC. Its protein is CASSIGQGYEQYF.

The chain uses TRBV19 and TRBJ2-2; D is possibly TRBD2 (5 bases). The length of the CDR3 is 15 residues. The germline CDR1 and CDR2 sequences are LNHDA and SQIVND (reference sequence). V was cut by 0 bases and J by 7 bases, with 12 bases left in between. CDR3 in DNA: TGTGCCAGTAGTATAGAGAGGAGGCAAGTCGGGGAGCTGTTTTTT. Translated, it gives CASSIERRQVGELFF. The complete variable domain, with remaining parts taken from reference TRBV19 and TRBJ2-2, reads DGGITQSPKYLFRKEGQNVTLSCEQNLNHDAMYWYRQDPGQGLRLIYYSQIVNDFQKGDIAEGYSVSREKKESFPLTVTSAQKNPTAFYLCASSIERRQVGELFFGEGSRLTVL.

There are a few counts of this clone. The chain combines TRBV19 with TRBJ2-7; D is possibly TRBD2 (5 bases). V lost 4 bases and J 3 bases, leaving 13 bases between the germline ends. CDR1 is LNHDA, CDR2 SQIVND, per germline (reference sequence). This CDR3 comprises 14 residues. CDR3 sequence reads: CASSRATGIYEQYF. The CDR3 DNA reads TGTGCCAGTAGTAGGGCTACCGGGATCTACGAGCAGTACTTC.

The chain joins TRBV6-6 to TRBJ1-4; D gene uncertain. Trimming pared 0 bases from V and 7 bases from J, leaving 15 bases between. Germline assignment: CDR1 MNHNY and CDR2 SVGAGI (reference sequence). The CDR3 is made up of 16 amino acids. The CDR3 here is CASSYSGSSFVEKLFF. The DNA for the CDR3 is TGTGCCAGCAGTTACTCGGGCAGCTCGTTTGTTGAAAAACTGTTTTTT.

The chain recombines TRBV2 with TRBJ1-1; 7 positions agree with TRBD1. J gave up 8 bases and V 6 bases, and 12 bases lay outside the gene matches. Germline assignment: CDR1 SNHLY and CDR2 FYNNEI. The CDR3 has 14 residues. CDR3: CASRGGQAGAEAFF. The CDR3 region has the DNA TGTGCCAGCAGAGGCGGACAGGCAGGCGCCGAAGCTTTCTTT.

The V gene is TRBV5-4, the J gene TRBJ2-5, with D perhaps matching TRBD2 (5 bases). V lost 3 bases to trimming and J lost 2 bases, with 20 bases between them. Germline-derived CDR1 and CDR2 are SGHNT and YYREEE (reference sequence). This CDR3 has 17 residues. The CDR3 protein is CASSSPKSPGLQETQYF. As DNA, the CDR3 is TGTGCCAGCAGCTCGCCCAAGAGCCCGGGGTTACAAGAGACCCAGTACTTC.

This clone was counted a single time. J is TRBJ2-1 and V is TRBV4-1, with TRBD1 matching over 7 bases. This CDR3 is 17 amino acids long. Germline-derived CDR1 and CDR2 are MGHRA and YSYEKL. Trimming cost V 4 bases and J 5 bases; bases outside gene matches: 14. CDR3 sequence reads: CASSRPPTGLLNNEQFF. CDR3 coding DNA: TGCGCCAGCAGCCGCCCCCCGACAGGGCTGCTAAACAATGAGCAGTTCTTC.

The J gene is TRBJ1-5, the V gene TRBV4-1; 10 positions match TRBD1. Germline V gives CDR1 MGHRA, CDR2 YSYEKL. J was trimmed by 4 bases and V by 3 bases; bases with no gene match: 3. The CDR3 is made up of 15 amino acids. Here the CDR3 DNA reads TGCGCCAGCAGCCAGGGACAGGGGCGAAATCAGCCCCAGCATTTT. Translation: CASSQGQGRNQPQHF.

This sequence joins TRBV6-5 and TRBJ1-5; possible D gene TRBD1, 5 bases. Germline-derived CDR1 and CDR2 are MNHEY and SVGAGI. V was trimmed by 2 bases and J by 8 bases, leaving 16 bases between them. The CDR3 runs 15 residues. CDR3 protein: CASSYQGQPHEPQHF. The CDR3 DNA reads TGTGCCAGCAGTTACCAAGGACAACCTCATGAGCCCCAGCATTTT.

V gene TRBV5-1 combines with J gene TRBJ2-5; 11 bases line up with TRBD1. Trimming cost V 4 bases and J 5 bases; bases outside gene matches: 4. This CDR3 spans 14 amino acids. The germline V gene has CDR1 SGHRS and CDR2 YFSETQ. Written as DNA, the CDR3 is TGCGCCAGCAGCCAGGGGACAGGGGGGGAGACCCAGTACTTC. Protein: CASSQGTGGETQYF.

The chain uses TRBV14 and TRBJ1-1; D is undetermined. This CDR3 has 12 amino acids. V lost 4 bases and J 6 bases, leaving 9 bases between the germline ends. CDR1 is SGHDN and CDR2 is FVKESK in the germline V gene. The CDR3 region has the DNA TGTGCCAGCAGCCCAACGGGTCCTGAAGCTTTCTTT. Its translation is CASSPTGPEAFF.